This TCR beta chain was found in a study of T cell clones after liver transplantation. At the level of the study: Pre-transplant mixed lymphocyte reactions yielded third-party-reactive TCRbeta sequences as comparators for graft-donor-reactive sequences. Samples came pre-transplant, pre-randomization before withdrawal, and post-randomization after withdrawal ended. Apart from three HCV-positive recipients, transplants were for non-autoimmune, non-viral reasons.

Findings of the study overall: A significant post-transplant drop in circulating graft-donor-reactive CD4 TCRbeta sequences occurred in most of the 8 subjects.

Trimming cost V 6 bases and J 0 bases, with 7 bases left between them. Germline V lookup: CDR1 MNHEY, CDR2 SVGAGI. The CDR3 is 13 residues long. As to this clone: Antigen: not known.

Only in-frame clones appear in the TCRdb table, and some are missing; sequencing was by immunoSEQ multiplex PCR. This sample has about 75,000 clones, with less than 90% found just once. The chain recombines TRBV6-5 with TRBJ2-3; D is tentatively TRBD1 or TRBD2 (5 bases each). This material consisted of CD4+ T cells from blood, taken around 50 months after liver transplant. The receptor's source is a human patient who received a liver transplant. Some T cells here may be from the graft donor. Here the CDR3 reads CASRRDSTDTQYF. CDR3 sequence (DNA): TGTGCCAGCAGACGGGACAGCACAGATACGCAGTATTTT.